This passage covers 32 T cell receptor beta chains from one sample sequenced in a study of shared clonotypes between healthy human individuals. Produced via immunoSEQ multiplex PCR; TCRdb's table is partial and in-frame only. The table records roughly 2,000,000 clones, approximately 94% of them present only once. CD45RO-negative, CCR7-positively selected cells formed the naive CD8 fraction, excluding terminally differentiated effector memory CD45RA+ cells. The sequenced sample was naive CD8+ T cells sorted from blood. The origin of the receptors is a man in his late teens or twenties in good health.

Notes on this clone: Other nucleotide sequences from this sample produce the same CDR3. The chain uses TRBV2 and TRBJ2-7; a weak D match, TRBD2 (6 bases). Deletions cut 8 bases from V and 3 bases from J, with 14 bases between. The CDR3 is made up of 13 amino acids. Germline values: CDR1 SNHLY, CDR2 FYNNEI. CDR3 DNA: TGTGCCAGCTCCGTGGGGGGAGGCTACGAGCAGTACTTC. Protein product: CASSVGGGYEQYF.

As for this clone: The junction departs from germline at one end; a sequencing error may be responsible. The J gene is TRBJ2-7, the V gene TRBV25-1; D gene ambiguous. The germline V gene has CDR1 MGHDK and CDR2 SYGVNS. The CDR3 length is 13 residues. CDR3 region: CASSQSLSHEQYF. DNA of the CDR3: TGTGCCAGCAGCCAATCCCTCTCCCACGAGCAGTACTTC.

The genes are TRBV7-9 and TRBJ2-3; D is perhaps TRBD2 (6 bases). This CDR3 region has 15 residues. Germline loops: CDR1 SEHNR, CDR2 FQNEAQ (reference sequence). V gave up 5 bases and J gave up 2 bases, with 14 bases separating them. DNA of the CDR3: TGTGCCAGCAGCACGACTAGAATCCTCACAGATACGCAGTATTTT. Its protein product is CASSTTRILTDTQYF. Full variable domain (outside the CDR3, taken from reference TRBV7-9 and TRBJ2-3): DTGVSQNPRHKITKRGQNVTFRCDPISEHNRLYWYRQTLGQGPEFLTYFQNEAQLEKSRLLSDRFSAERPKGSFSTLEIQRTEQGDSAMYLCASSTTRILTDTQYFGPGTRLTVL.

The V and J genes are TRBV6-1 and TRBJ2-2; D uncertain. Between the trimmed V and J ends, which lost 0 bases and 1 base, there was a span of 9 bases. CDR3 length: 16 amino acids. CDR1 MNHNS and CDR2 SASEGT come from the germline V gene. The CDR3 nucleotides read TGTGCCAGCAGTGAAGCGCGGTCCCTGAACACCGGGGAGCTGTTTTTT. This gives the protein CASSEARSLNTGELFF.

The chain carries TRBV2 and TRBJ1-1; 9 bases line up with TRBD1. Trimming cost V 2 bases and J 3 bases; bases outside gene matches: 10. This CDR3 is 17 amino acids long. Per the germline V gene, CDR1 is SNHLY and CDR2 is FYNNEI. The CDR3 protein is CASSERGQGVSDTEAFF. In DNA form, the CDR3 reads TGTGCCAGCAGTGAAAGGGGACAGGGAGTAAGTGACACTGAAGCTTTCTTT.

The CDR3 nucleotides are TGTGCCAGCAGCCGGGACTTGGCCTACGAGCAGTACTTC. Amino acid sequence: CASSRDLAYEQYF. The chain carries TRBV7-9 and TRBJ2-7; D perhaps matches TRBD2 (6 bases). Germline CDR1 is SEHNR and CDR2 is FQNEAQ (reference sequence). V was cut by 5 bases and J by 2 bases, with 10 bases left in between. CDR3 length: 13 amino acids.

As DNA, the CDR3 is TGTGCCAGTAGTGGGACTAGCGGGGATGAGCAGTTCTTC. It codes for CASSGTSGDEQFF. The chain is built from TRBV19 and TRBJ2-1; 13 nucleotides match TRBD2. The CDR3 length is 13 residues. V trimming: 5 bases; J trimming: 8 bases; junction bases outside the gene matches: 0. CDR1 is LNHDA and CDR2 is SQIVND in the germline V gene (reference sequence).

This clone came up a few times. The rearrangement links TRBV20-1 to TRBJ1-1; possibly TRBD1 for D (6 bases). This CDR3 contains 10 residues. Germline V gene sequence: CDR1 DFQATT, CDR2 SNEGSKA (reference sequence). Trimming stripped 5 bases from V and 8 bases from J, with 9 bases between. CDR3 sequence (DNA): TGCAGTGCTTTCACAGGGGAAGCTTTCTTT. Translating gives CSAFTGEAFF.

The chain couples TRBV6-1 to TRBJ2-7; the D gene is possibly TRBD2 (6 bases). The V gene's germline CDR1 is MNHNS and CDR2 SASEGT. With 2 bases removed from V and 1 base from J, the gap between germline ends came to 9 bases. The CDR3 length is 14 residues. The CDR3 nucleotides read TGTGCCAGCAGTGAACCGACTAGTTCCTACGAGCAGTACTTC. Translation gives CASSEPTSSYEQYF.

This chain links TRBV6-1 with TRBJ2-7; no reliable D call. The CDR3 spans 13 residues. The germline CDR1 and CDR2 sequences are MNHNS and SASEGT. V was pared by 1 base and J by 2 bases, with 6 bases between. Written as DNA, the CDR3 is TGTGCCAGCAGTGAAGAGACTCCCTACGAGCAGTACTTC. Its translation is CASSEETPYEQYF.

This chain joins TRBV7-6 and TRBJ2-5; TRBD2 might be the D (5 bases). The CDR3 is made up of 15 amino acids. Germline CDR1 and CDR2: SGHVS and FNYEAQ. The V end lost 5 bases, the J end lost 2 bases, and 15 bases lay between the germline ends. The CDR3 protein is CASSRTLGRQETQYF. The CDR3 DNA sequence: TGTGCCAGCAGCCGAACACTAGGCCGACAAGAGACCCAGTACTTC.

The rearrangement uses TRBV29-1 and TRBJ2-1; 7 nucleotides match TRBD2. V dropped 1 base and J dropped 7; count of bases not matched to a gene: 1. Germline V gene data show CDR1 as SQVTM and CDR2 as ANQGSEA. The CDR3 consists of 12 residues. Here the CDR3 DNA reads TGCAGCGTTGAAGGACTAGCTAATGAGCAGTTCTTC. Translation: CSVEGLANEQFF.

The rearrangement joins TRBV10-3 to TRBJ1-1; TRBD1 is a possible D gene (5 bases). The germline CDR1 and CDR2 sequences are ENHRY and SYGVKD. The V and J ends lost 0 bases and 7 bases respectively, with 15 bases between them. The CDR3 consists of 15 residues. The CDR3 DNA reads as TGTGCCATCAGTGAGTCCGACAGCTCCCAGGGTGAAGCTTTCTTT. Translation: CAISESDSSQGEAFF.

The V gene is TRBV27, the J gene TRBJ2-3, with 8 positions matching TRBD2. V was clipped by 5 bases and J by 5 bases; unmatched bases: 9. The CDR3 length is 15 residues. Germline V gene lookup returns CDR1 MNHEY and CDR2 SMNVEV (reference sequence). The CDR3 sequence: CASSGLAPSVDTQYF. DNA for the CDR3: TGTGCCAGCAGTGGACTAGCACCCTCAGTAGATACGCAGTATTTT.

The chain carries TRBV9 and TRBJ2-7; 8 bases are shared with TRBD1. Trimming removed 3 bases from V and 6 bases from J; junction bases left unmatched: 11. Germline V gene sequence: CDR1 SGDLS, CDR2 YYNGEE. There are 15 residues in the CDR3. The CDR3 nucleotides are TGTGCCAGCAGCGCACTCCGGGACAGGCCGGGCGAGCAGTACTTC. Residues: CASSALRDRPGEQYF.

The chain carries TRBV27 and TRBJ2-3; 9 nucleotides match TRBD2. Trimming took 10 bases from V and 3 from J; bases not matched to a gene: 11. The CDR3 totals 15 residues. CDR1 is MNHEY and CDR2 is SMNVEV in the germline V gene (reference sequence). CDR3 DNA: TGTGCCACCTCGGCAGCGGGGGGCTGGACAGATACGCAGTATTTT. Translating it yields CATSAAGGWTDTQYF.

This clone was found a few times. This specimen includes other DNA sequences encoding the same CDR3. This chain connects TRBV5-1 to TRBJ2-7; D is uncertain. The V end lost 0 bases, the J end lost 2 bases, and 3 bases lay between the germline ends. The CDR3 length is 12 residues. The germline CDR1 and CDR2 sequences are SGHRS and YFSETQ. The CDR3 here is CASSLVPYEQYF. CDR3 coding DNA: TGCGCCAGCAGCTTGGTTCCCTACGAGCAGTACTTC.

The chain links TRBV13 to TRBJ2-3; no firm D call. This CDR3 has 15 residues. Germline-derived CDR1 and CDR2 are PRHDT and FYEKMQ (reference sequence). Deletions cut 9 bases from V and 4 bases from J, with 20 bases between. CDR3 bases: TGTGCCAGTCTACCGGAGCGTTCGATCTCAGATACGCAGTATTTT. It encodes CASLPERSISDTQYF.

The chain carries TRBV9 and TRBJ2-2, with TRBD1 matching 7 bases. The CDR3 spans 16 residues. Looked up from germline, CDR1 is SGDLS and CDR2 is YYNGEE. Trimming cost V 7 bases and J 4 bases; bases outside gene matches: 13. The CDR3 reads CASGHIGTGATGELFF. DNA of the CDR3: TGTGCCAGCGGCCACATTGGAACAGGGGCCACCGGGGAGCTGTTTTTT.

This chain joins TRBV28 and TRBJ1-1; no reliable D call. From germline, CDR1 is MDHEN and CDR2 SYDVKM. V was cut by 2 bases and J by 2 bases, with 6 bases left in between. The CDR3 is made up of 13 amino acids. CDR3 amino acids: CASSLVYNTEAFF. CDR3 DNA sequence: TGTGCCAGCAGTTTAGTTTATAACACTGAAGCTTTCTTT.

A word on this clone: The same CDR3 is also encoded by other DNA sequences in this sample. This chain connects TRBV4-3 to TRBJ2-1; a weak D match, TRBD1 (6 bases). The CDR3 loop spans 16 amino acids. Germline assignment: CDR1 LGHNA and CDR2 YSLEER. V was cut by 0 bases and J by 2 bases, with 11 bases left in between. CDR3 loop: CASSQDQGLAYNEQFF. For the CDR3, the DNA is TGCGCCAGCAGCCAAGACCAGGGGCTCGCCTACAATGAGCAGTTCTTC.

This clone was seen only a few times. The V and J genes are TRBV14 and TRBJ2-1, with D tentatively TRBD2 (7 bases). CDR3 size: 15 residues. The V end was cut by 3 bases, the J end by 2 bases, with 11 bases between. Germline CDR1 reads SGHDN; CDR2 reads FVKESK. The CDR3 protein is CASSQREGAYNEQFF. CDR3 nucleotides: TGTGCCAGCAGCCAGAGGGAGGGGGCCTACAATGAGCAGTTCTTC.

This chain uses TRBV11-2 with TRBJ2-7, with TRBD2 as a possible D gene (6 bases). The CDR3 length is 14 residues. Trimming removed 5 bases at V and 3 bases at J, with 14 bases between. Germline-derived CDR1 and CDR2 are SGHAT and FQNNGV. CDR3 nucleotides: TGTGCCAGCAGCCTCGGGCGGGACCTCTACGAGCAGTACTTC. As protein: CASSLGRDLYEQYF.

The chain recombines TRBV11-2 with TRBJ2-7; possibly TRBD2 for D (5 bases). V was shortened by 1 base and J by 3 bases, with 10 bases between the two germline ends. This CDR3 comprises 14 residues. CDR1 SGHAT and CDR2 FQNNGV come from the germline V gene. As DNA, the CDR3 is TGTGCCAGCAGCTTAGGTGACTATCTCTACGAGCAGTACTTC. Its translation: CASSLGDYLYEQYF.

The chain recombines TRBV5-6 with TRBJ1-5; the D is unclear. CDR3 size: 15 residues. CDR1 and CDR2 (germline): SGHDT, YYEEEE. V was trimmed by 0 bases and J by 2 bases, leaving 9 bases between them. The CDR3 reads CASSLGRMGNQPQHF. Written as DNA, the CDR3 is TGTGCCAGCAGCTTGGGACGAATGGGCAATCAGCCCCAGCATTTT. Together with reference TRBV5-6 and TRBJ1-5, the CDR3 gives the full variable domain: DAGVTQSPTHLIKTRGQQVTLRCSPKSGHDTVSWYQQALGQGPQFIFQYYEEEERQRGNFPDRFSGHQFPNYSSELNVNALLLGDSALYLCASSLGRMGNQPQHFGDGTRLSIL.

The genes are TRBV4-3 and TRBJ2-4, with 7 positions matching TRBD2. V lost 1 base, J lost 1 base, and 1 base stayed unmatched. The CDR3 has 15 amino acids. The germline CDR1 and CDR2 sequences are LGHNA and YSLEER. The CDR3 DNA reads TGCGCCAGCAGCCAAGCGGGGGGTGCCAAAAACATTCAGTACTTC. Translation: CASSQAGGAKNIQYF.

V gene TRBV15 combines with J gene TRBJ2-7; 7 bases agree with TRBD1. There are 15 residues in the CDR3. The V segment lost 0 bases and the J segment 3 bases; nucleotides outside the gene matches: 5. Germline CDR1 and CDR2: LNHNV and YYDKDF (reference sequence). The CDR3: CATSREQGVYYEQYF. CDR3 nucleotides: TGTGCCACCAGCAGAGAGCAGGGGGTCTACTACGAGCAGTACTTC. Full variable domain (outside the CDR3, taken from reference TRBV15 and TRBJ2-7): DAMVIQNPRYQVTQFGKPVTLSCSQTLNHNVMYWYQQKSSQAPKLLFHYYDKDFNNEADTPDNFQSRRPNTSFCFLDIRSPGLGDTAMYLCATSREQGVYYEQYFGPGTRLTVT.

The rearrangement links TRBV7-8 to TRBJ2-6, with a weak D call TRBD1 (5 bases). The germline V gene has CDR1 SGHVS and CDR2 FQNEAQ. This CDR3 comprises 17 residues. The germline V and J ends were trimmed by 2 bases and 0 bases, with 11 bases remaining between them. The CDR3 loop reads CASSLRDRFSGANVLTF. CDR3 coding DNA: TGTGCCAGCAGCTTACGAGACAGATTCTCTGGGGCCAACGTCCTGACTTTC.

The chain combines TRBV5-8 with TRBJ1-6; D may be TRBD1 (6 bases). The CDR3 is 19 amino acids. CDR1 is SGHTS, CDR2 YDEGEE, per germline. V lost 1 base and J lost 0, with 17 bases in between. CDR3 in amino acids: CASSLRGTPKSSYNSPLHF. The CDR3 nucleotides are TGTGCCAGCAGCTTGCGTGGGACACCGAAAAGCTCCTATAATTCACCCCTCCACTTT.

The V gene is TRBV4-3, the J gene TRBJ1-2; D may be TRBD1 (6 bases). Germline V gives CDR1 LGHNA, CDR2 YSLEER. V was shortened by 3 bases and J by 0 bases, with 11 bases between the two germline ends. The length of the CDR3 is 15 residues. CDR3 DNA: TGCGCCAGCAGCCAGGCTGGACAGCCTAACTATGGCTACACCTTC. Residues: CASSQAGQPNYGYTF.

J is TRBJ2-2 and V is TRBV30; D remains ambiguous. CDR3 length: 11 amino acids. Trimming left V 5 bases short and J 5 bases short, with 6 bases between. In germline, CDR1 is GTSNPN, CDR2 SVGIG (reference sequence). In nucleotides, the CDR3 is TGTGCCTGGGGGGAAACCGGGGAGCTGTTTTTT. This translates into CAWGETGELFF.

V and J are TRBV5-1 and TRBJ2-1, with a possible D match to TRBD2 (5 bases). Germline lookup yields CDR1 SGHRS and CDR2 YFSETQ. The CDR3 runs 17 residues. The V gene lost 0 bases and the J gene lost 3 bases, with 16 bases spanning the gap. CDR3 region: CASSLAYLGSLYNEQFF. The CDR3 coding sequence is TGCGCCAGCAGCTTGGCCTATCTTGGGAGTCTCTACAATGAGCAGTTCTTC. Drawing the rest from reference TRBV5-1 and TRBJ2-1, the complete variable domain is KAGVTQTPRYLIKTRGQQVTLSCSPISGHRSVSWYQQTPGQGLQFLFEYFSETQRNKGNFPGRFSGRQFSNSRSEMNVSTLELGDSALYLCASSLAYLGSLYNEQFFGPGTRLTVL.